This T cell receptor (beta chain) was identified in a study of cytomegalovirus exposure and HLA in healthy donors. Points from the study as a whole: Common viral pathogens were later found to be apparently linked to several of the most significant clusters.

PCR amplification relied on 60 Vbeta primers (plus 13 Jbeta primers). This table comes from immunoSEQ multiplex PCR, and its TCRdb copy is limited to in-frame clones, with some not included. The sample has some 94,000 clones, around 70% seen once. About this clone itself: No antigen is known for it.

Sequencing used PBMCs. The receptor was derived from a man aged 45-65 years in good health and CMV-seronegative.

The CDR3 is CAWRTGTVNSPLHF. The CDR3 DNA sequence: TGTGCCTGGAGGACCGGGACAGTTAATTCACCCCTCCACTTT. The chain combines TRBV30 with TRBJ1-6; 7 bases line up with TRBD1. V was pared by 3 bases and J by 6 bases, with 5 bases of the junction left unmatched. This CDR3 comprises 14 residues. CDR1 is GTSNPN, CDR2 SVGIG, per germline (reference sequence).